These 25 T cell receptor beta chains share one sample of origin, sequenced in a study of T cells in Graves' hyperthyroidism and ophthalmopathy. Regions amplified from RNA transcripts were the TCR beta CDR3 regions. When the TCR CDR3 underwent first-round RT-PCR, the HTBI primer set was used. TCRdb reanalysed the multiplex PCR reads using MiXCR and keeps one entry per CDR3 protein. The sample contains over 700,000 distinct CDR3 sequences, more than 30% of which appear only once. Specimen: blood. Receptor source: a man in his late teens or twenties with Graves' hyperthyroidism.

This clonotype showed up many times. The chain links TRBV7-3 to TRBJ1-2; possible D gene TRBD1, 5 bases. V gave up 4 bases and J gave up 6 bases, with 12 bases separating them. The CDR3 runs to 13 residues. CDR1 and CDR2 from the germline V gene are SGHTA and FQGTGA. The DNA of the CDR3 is TGTGCCAGCAGCTCTAGAGGGGAGGATGGCTACACCTTC. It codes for CASSSRGEDGYTF. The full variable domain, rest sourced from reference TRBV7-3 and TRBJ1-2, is GAGVSQTPSNKVTEKGKYVELRCDPISGHTALYWYRQSLGQGPEFLIYFQGTGAADDSGLPNDRFFAVRPEGSVSTLKIQRTERGDSAVYLCASSSRGEDGYTFGSGTRLTVV.

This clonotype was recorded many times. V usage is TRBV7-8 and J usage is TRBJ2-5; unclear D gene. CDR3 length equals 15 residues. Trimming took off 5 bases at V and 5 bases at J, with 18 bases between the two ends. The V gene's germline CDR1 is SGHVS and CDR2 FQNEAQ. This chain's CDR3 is CASSPPLGQGETQYF. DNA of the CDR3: TGTGCCAGCAGCCCTCCCTTGGGCCAAGGGGAGACCCAGTACTTC.

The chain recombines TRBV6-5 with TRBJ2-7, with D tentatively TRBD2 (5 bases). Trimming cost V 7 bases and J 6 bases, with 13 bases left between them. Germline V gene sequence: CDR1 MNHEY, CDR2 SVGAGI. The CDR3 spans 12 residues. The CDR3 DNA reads TGTGCCAGCATAGTTGGAGAGGGCGAGCAGTACTTC. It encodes CASIVGEGEQYF.

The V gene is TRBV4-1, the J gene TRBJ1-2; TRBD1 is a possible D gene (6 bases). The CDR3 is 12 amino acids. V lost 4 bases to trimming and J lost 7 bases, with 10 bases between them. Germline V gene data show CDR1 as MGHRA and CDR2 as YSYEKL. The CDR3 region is CASSPTGSGYTF. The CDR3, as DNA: TGCGCCAGCAGCCCGACAGGTAGTGGCTACACCTTC.

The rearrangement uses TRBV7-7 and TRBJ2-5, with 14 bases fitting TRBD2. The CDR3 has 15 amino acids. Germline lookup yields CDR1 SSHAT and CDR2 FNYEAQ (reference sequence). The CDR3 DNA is TGTGCTAGCCGCCGACTAGCGGGGGGGCGGGAGACCCAGTACTTC. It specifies CASRRLAGGRETQYF.

The CDR3 bases are TGTGCCAGCAGCTCTAGCGGGCATGCCTACGAGCAGTACTTC. Translating it yields CASSSSGHAYEQYF. The rearrangement uses TRBV7-9 and TRBJ2-7; TRBD2 agrees at 8 bases. Looked up from germline, CDR1 is SEHNR and CDR2 is FQNEAQ (reference sequence). CDR3 length: 14 amino acids. V lost 4 bases, J lost 2 bases, and 4 bases stayed unmatched. The full variable domain, its missing parts supplied by reference TRBV7-9 and TRBJ2-7, is DTGVSQNPRHKITKRGQNVTFRCDPISEHNRLYWYRQTLGQGPEFLTYFQNEAQLEKSRLLSDRFSAERPKGSFSTLEIQRTEQGDSAMYLCASSSSGHAYEQYFGPGTRLTVT.

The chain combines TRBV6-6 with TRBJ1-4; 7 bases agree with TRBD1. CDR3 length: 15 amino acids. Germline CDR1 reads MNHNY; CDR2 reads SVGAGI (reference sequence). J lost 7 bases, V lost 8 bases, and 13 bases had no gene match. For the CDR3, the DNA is TGTGCCAGCCTCTTAGACAGGGCGACAACTGAAAAACTGTTTTTT. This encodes CASLLDRATTEKLFF.

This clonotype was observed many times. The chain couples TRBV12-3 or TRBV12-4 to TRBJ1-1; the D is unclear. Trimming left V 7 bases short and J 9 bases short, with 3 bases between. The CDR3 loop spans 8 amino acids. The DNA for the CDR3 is TGTGCCAGCACCCAAGCTTTCTTT. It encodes CASTQAFF.

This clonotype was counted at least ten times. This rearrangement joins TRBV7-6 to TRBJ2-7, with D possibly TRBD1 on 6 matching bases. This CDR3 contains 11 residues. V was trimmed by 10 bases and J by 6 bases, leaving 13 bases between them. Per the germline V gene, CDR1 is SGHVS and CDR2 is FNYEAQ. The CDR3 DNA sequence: TGTGCCATTCTCCAGGGGTCCGAGCAGTACTTC. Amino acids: CAILQGSEQYF.

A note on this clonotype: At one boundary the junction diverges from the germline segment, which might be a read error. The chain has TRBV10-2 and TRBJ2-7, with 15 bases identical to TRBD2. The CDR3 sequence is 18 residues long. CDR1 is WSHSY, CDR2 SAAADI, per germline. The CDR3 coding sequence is TGTGCCAGCAGCTCACCCGGGACTAGCGGGGGGCTCCTCCTCGAGCAGTACTTC. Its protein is CASSSPGTSGGLLLEQYF.

The CDR3 coding sequence is TGTGCCAGCAGCAAGCGGGGGGGGATCGACGAGCAGTACTTC. Translated: CASSKRGGIDEQYF. The chain is built from TRBV7-9 and TRBJ2-7, with 10 nucleotides matching TRBD2. This CDR3 spans 14 amino acids. V trimming: 5 bases; J trimming: 5 bases; junction bases outside the gene matches: 6. CDR1 and CDR2 (germline): SEHNR, FQNEAQ (reference sequence).

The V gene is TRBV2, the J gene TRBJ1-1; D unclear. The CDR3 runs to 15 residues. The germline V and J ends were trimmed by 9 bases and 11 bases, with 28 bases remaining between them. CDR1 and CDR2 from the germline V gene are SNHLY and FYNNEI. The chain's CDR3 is CASAGLSPLTMGAFF. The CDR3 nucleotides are TGTGCCAGTGCCGGGCTATCCCCCCTTACGATGGGGGCTTTCTTT.

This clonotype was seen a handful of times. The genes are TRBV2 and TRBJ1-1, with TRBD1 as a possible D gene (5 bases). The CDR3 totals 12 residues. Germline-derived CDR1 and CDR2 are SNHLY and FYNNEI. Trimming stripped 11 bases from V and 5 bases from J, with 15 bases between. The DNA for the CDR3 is TGTGCCGTGGGGGGGGGGTGGACTGAAGCTTTCTTT. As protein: CAVGGGWTEAFF.

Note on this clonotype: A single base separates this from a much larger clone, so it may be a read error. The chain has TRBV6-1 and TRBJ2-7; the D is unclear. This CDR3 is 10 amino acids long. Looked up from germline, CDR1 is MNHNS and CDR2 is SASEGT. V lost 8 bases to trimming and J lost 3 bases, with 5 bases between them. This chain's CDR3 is CASDGYEQYF. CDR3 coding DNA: TGTGCCAGCGACGGCTACGAGCAGTACTTC.

The DNA of the CDR3 is TGTGCCATCAGTGAGGGGAACTATGGCTTTCAAGAGACCCAGTACTTC. Protein: CAISEGNYGFQETQYF. This chain connects TRBV10-3 to TRBJ2-5; no clear D. Germline CDR1 is ENHRY and CDR2 is SYGVKD. Trimming pared 2 bases from V and 2 bases from J, leaving 15 bases between. CDR3 length equals 16 residues.

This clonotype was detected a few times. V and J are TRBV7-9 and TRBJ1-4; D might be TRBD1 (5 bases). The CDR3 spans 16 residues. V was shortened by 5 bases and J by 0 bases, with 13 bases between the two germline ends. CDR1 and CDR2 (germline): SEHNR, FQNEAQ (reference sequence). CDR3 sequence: CASSSRDLPTNEKLFF. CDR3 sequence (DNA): TGTGCCAGCAGCAGCCGGGACCTTCCAACTAATGAAAAACTGTTTTTT.

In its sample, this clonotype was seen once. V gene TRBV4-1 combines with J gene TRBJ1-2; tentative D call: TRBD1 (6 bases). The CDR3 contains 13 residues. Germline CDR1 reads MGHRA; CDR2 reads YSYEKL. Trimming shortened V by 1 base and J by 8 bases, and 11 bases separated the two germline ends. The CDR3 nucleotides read TGCGCCAGCAGCCAAGCAAGGGGGGTCGGCTACACCTTC. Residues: CASSQARGVGYTF.

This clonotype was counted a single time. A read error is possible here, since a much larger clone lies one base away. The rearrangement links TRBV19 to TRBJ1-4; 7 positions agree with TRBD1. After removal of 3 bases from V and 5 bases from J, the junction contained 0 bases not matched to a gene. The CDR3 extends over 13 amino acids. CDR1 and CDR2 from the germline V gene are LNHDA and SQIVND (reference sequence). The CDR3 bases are TGTGCCAGTAGTATGGGACAGAATGAAAAACTGTTTTTT. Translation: CASSMGQNEKLFF.

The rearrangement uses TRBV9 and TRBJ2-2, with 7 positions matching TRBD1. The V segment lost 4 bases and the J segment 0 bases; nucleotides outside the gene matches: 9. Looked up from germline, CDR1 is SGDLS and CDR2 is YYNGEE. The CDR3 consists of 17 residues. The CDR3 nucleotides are TGTGCCAGCAGCCGACGGGCCGGGACAGCGAACACCGGGGAGCTGTTTTTT. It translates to CASSRRAGTANTGELFF.

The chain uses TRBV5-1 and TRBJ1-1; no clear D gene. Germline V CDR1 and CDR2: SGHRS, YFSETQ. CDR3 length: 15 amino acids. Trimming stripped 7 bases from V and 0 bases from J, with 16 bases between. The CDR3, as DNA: TGCGCCAGCTACTTAGCTGCGGGAATGAACACTGAAGCTTTCTTT. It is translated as CASYLAAGMNTEAFF.

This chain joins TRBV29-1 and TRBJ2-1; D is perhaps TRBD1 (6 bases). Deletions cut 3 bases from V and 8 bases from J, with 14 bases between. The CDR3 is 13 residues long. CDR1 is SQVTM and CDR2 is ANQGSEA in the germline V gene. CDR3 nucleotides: TGCAGCGTTGACAACCAGGGGAACTATGAGCAGTTCTTC. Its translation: CSVDNQGNYEQFF.

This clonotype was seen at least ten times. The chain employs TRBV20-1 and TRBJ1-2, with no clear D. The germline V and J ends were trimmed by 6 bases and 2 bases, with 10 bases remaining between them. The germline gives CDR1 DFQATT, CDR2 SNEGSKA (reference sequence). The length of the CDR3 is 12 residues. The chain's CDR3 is CSAPDGNYGYTF. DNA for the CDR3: TGCAGTGCACCGGACGGGAACTATGGCTACACCTTC.

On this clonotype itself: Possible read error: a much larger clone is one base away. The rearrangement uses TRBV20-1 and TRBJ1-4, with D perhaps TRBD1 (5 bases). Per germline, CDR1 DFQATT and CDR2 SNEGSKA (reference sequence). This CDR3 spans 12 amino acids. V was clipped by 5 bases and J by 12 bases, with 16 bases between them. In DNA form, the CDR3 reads TGCAGTGCTCACAGGAAAGGAGAAGAACTGTTTTTT. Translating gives CSAHRKGEELFF.

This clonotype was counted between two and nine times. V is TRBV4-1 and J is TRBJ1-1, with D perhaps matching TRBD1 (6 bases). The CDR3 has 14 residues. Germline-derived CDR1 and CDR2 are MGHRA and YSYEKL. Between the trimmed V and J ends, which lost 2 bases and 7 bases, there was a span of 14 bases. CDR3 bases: TGCGCCAGCAGCCAATACCGGACAGTCAGTGAAGCTTTCTTT. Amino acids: CASSQYRTVSEAFF.

The CDR3 DNA is TGTGCCAGCAGTATTAGAGAGGATAGCAATCAGCCCCAGCATTTT. It is translated as CASSIREDSNQPQHF. The chain couples TRBV6-2 or TRBV6-3 to TRBJ1-5, with D unresolved. Germline values: CDR1 MNHEY, CDR2 SVGEGT. Deletions cut 5 bases from V and 0 bases from J, with 11 bases between. There are 15 residues in the CDR3.